Included here is one TCR beta chain sequence, with context. Trimming removed 6 bases at V and 2 bases at J, with 13 bases between. CDR1 MNHEY and CDR2 SMNVEV come from the germline V gene (reference sequence). The CDR3 covers 14 residues. Sequencing relied on immunoSEQ assay v3.0, run at survey level. Clones were sequenced by immunoSEQ multiplex PCR, and TCRdb holds only the in-frame ones, with some missing. The table includes roughly 18,000 clones, roughly 91% detected once. There were roughly 0.9-11 million cryopreserved PBMC in the samples before DNA extraction. This entry belongs to a study of long-term antiretroviral therapy in people with HIV.

The chain links TRBV27 to TRBJ1-2, with D uncertain. Sequences were derived from unsorted PBMCs, sampled 3 years after starting antiretroviral therapy. This sequence originates from a man aged 50-59 years with HIV. DNA of the CDR3: TGTGCCAGCAGGGATCCCGGGCTAAACTATGGCTACACCTTC. Protein sequence: CASRDPGLNYGYTF.